This T cell receptor beta chain was captured in a study of blood T cell repertoires in COVID-19. Study overall: The origin of the acute and convalescent COVID-19 samples was the United States, Italy and Spain. The analysed material was cDNA or gDNA that came from T cells, B-cell-depleted T cells, or PBMCs.

Original processing methods: Reference gene primer amplification gave nucleated cell count estimates. Method: immunoSEQ multiplex PCR; TCRdb's copy keeps in-frame clones and lacks some. From that table come the V and J calls and clone size; the DNA was used to work out D and trimming. The data contain about 50,000 clones, about 88% of them singletons. The CDR3 is 15 amino acids. V shed 5 bases, J shed 0 bases, and the junction held 3 bases outside the gene matches. Germline V gene sequence: CDR1 SGHRS, CDR2 YFSETQ. This receptor was taken from a human donor in a cohort sampled during active COVID-19. Sequencing was performed on peripheral blood. The chain links TRBV5-1 to TRBJ2-3; 10 bases are shared with TRBD2. The CDR3 DNA reads TGCGCCAGCAGGTGGACTAGCGGCAGCACAGATACGCAGTATTTT. Translated: CASRWTSGSTDTQYF. The whole variable domain, filled in from reference TRBV5-1 and TRBJ2-3, reads KAGVTQTPRYLIKTRGQQVTLSCSPISGHRSVSWYQQTPGQGLQFLFEYFSETQRNKGNFPGRFSGRQFSNSRSEMNVSTLELGDSALYLCASRWTSGSTDTQYFGPGTRLTVL.